These 3 T cell receptor beta chains came from one sample sequenced in a study of Ad26.COV2.S vaccination and SARS-CoV-2 variants. Measured with immunoSEQ multiplex PCR; TCRdb has only the in-frame clones, and not every one. The table shows 380,000 or so clones, with under 90% occurring only once. Documented treatment: some 20 received Ad26.COV2.S at low or high dose, single or two shots; roughly five received placebo; per-sample allocation not given. Material that was analyzed had been drawn on day 63 after the first vaccine or placebo injection. The starting material was peripheral blood, obtained in a trial of Ad26.COV2.S vaccine versus placebo. These receptors were taken from a person aged 18 to 59 who received the Ad26.COV2.S COVID-19 vaccine or a placebo.

The chain carries TRBV6-1 and TRBJ1-1; D gene unclear. Germline CDR1 is MNHNS and CDR2 is SASEGT. The CDR3 runs 13 residues. Trimming removed 5 bases at V and 1 base at J, with 8 bases between. The CDR3 DNA sequence: TGTGCCAGCAGTTTCGGATCGAACACTGAAGCTTTCTTT. Amino acid sequence: CASSFGSNTEAFF.

The chain uses TRBV10-3 and TRBJ1-1; 7 bases agree with TRBD1. Unmatched junction bases numbered 8, after V lost 10 bases and J lost 0 bases. CDR3 length: 14 residues. Germline V CDR1 and CDR2: ENHRY, SYGVKD. The CDR3 region has the DNA TGTGCCACCAGCGGACAGGTCATGAACACTGAAGCTTTCTTT. Residues: CATSGQVMNTEAFF.

V gene TRBV10-3 combines with J gene TRBJ2-1, with TRBD2 matching 9 bases. From germline, CDR1 is ENHRY and CDR2 SYGVKD. The V gene end was trimmed by 4 bases and the J gene end by 9 bases; junction bases not matched to a gene: 7. CDR3 size: 14 residues. The CDR3 DNA sequence: TGTGCCATCAGTGGAATAGCGGGAGCGGGTGAGCAGTTCTTC. Translated: CAISGIAGAGEQFF.